This record looks at one T cell receptor beta chain sequence and its context. These data originate in a study of human T cells and chemical hapten exposure. The study's library attached unique molecular identifiers to single cDNA molecules. Via MiXCR, TCRdb re-called the reads, giving one row per CDR3 protein. Here the sample spans approximately 4,000 distinct CDR3 sequences, around 49% being singletons. Germline CDR1 reads SGHNT; CDR2 reads YENEEA. This CDR3 has 13 amino acids. V lost 0 bases and J lost 12, with 12 bases in between. Treatment of the sample: therapeutic diphenylcyclopropenone sensitization with weekly scalp DPC.

The J gene is TRBJ2-4, the V gene TRBV11-3, with D possibly being TRBD2 (6 bases). The TCR sequence derives from an adult with alopecia areata. Some clones in this sample may be carry-over from other donors' samples. This table probably holds off-target reads from a library built for another chain. Material: whole blood, obtained before DPC sensitization or 2, 6, or about 24 weeks after (not recorded which). The CDR3 sequence: CASSLESSGAQYF. DNA for the CDR3: TGTGCCAGCAGCTTAGAAAGTTCGGGAGCTCAGTACTTC.